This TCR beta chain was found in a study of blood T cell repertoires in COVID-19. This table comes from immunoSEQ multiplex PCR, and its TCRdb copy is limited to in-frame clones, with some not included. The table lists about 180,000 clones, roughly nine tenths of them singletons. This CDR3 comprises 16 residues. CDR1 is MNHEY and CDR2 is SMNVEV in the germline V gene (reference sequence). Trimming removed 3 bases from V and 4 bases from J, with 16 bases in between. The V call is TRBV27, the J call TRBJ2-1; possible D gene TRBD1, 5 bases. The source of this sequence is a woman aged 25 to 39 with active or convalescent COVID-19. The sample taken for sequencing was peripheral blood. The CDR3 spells CASSLAPTAPYNEQFF. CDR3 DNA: TGTGCCAGCAGTTTGGCTCCGACAGCACCATACAATGAGCAGTTCTTC.